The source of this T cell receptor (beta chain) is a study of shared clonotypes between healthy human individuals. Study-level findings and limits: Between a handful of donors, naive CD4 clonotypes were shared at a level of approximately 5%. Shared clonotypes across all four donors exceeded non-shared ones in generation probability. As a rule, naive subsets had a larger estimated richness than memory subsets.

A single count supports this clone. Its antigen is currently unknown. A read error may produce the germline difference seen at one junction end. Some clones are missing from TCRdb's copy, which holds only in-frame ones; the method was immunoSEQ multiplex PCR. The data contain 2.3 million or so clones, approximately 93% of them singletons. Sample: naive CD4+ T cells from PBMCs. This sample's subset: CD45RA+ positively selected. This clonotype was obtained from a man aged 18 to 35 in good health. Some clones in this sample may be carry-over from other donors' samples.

In DNA, the CDR3 is TGTGCCAGCAGCCCGCACCGGGACTACCCCTCCGACGAGCAGTACTTC. Amino acid sequence: CASSPHRDYPSDEQYF. The chain uses TRBV7-9 and TRBJ2-7, with 7 bases fitting TRBD2. CDR1 is SEHNR, CDR2 FQNEAQ, per germline (reference sequence). This CDR3 has 16 residues.